A single sample gave rise to the 26 T cell receptor beta chains below, sequenced in a study of cytomegalovirus exposure and HLA in healthy donors. The PCR employed 60 Vbeta primers together with 13 Jbeta primers. Sequencing was performed with immunoSEQ multiplex PCR; in TCRdb, only in-frame clones are kept and a portion is missing. The sample holds about 130,000 clones; 83% are singletons and the top ten take over 3%. Specimen: PBMCs. Every receptor here comes from a woman aged 40-49 years in good health and CMV-seropositive.

This clone was seen a few times. DNA of the CDR3: TGTGCCAGCAGTCCCCAGGCCGCGAGAGGGCCCAATCAGCCCCAGCATTTT. Translated: CASSPQAARGPNQPQHF. The chain has TRBV2 and TRBJ1-5, with D uncertain. The CDR3 contains 17 residues. Germline V gene sequence: CDR1 SNHLY, CDR2 FYNNEI. V dropped 5 bases and J dropped 3 bases, with 20 bases sitting between them.

The chain employs TRBV7-6 and TRBJ1-1, with a weak D call TRBD1 (5 bases). Trimming pared 4 bases from V and 5 bases from J, leaving 14 bases between. The CDR3 has 14 amino acids. CDR1 is SGHVS, CDR2 FNYEAQ, per germline. This chain's CDR3 is CASSSYSGRTEAFF. The CDR3 bases are TGTGCCAGCAGCTCCTATTCAGGGCGGACTGAAGCTTTCTTT.

The rearrangement uses TRBV6-6 and TRBJ2-5; 8 bases are shared with TRBD2. The J segment lost 3 bases and the V segment lost 5 bases, leaving 8 bases of the junction unmatched. This CDR3 is built from 15 residues. Germline V CDR1 and CDR2: MNHNY, SVGAGI (reference sequence). This CDR3 is CASSQLAVNKETQYF. Here the CDR3 DNA reads TGTGCCAGCAGTCAACTAGCGGTAAACAAAGAGACCCAGTACTTC.

This rearrangement joins TRBV10-3 to TRBJ1-5; D perhaps matches TRBD1 (6 bases). The germline gives CDR1 ENHRY, CDR2 SYGVKD. The CDR3 sequence is 14 residues long. The ends were cut back, 3 bases at V and 7 bases at J, with 13 bases in the middle. The DNA for the CDR3 is TGTGCCATCAGTGACTTGACAGGAGGCCAGCCCCAGCATTTT. Protein product: CAISDLTGGQPQHF.

The genes are TRBV19 and TRBJ2-7, with 7 bases that match TRBD1. Germline V lookup: CDR1 LNHDA, CDR2 SQIVND (reference sequence). Trimming at V came to 11 bases and at J to 0 bases, leaving 10 bases not matched to a gene. The CDR3 has 14 amino acids. CDR3 DNA sequence: TGTGCCCGAATGGCCCGGGACAGCTCCTACGAGCAGTACTTC. It translates to CARMARDSSYEQYF.

J is TRBJ2-1 and V is TRBV7-2, with D maybe TRBD2 (5 bases). The CDR3 length is 13 residues. The germline V gene encodes CDR1 SGHTA and CDR2 FQGNSA. Deletions cut 3 bases from V and 8 bases from J, with 11 bases between. CDR3 coding DNA: TGTGCCAGCAGCTTTACTAGTCTCCATGAGCAGTTCTTC. Protein product: CASSFTSLHEQFF.

The rearrangement links TRBV10-1 to TRBJ1-1; D not resolved. The CDR3 spans 13 residues. V was trimmed by 6 bases and J by 3 bases, leaving 11 bases between them. CDR1 and CDR2 from the germline V gene are WNHNN and SYGVQD (reference sequence). For the CDR3, the DNA is TGCGCCAGCAGGGCAGGAACACACACTGAAGCTTTCTTT. This sequence encodes CASRAGTHTEAFF.

V usage is TRBV4-1 and J usage is TRBJ2-7; 12 nucleotides align to TRBD2. The trim removed 0 bases at V and 3 bases at J, leaving 3 bases unmatched. This CDR3 has 16 residues. From germline, CDR1 is MGHRA and CDR2 YSYEKL. The CDR3 loop reads CASSQELGLAGYEQYF. For the CDR3, the DNA is TGCGCCAGCAGCCAAGAATTGGGACTAGCGGGCTACGAGCAGTACTTC.

Worth noting for this clone: The junction shows a germline mismatch at one end, possibly a read error. CDR3 loop: CASSPQGLGAFF. The CDR3 DNA reads TGCGCCAGCAGTCCACAGGGTTTGGGTGCTTTCTTT. The genes are TRBV28 and TRBJ1-1; possibly TRBD1 for D (6 bases). The CDR3 extends over 12 amino acids. Germline CDR1 MDHEN, CDR2 SYDVKM.

V usage is TRBV15 and J usage is TRBJ2-7; the match to TRBD2 covers 11 bases. Trimming took 0 bases from V and 4 from J; bases not matched to a gene: 5. This CDR3 is 16 amino acids long. Germline V gene sequence: CDR1 LNHNV, CDR2 YYDKDF (reference sequence). The CDR3 protein is CATSRDLAGGLYEQYF. The CDR3 DNA follows: TGTGCCACCAGCAGAGATCTAGCGGGAGGCCTGTACGAGCAGTACTTC.

The chain couples TRBV6-5 to TRBJ1-1, with D perhaps matching TRBD1 (6 bases). The CDR3 loop spans 14 amino acids. V was trimmed by 6 bases and J by 5 bases, leaving 16 bases between them. Germline V gene sequence: CDR1 MNHEY, CDR2 SVGAGI. CDR3 protein: CASSQQGSPTEAFF. CDR3 nucleotide sequence: TGTGCCAGCAGCCAACAGGGATCGCCGACTGAAGCTTTCTTT.

This clone has just a few counts. This sequence joins TRBV28 and TRBJ2-3; 8 nucleotides line up with TRBD2. The CDR3 consists of 16 residues. Trimming removed 7 bases from V and 2 bases from J; junction bases left unmatched: 11. In germline, CDR1 is MDHEN, CDR2 SYDVKM. The DNA of the CDR3 is TGTGCCAGCATCGATTCTCTCGGGAGGGCCACAGATACGCAGTATTTT. This gives the protein CASIDSLGRATDTQYF.

The chain is built from TRBV19 and TRBJ2-2, with TRBD1 matching over 8 bases. Trimming took 7 bases from V and 5 from J; bases not matched to a gene: 9. The CDR3 has 15 residues. Germline V gives CDR1 LNHDA, CDR2 SQIVND (reference sequence). CDR3 protein: CASNKQGVRTGELFF. The CDR3 coding sequence is TGTGCCAGTAATAAACAGGGGGTTCGGACCGGGGAGCTGTTTTTT.

The chain carries TRBV28 and TRBJ1-3, with TRBD1 matching 8 bases. The CDR3 consists of 15 residues. V lost 3 bases, J lost 4 bases, and 5 bases stayed unmatched. CDR1 and CDR2 (germline): MDHEN, SYDVKM. The CDR3 sequence is CASSLQGAPGNTIYF. The DNA of the CDR3 is TGTGCCAGCAGTTTGCAGGGGGCTCCGGGAAACACCATATATTTT.

The V and J genes are TRBV9 and TRBJ2-7, with 9 bases aligning to TRBD1. The CDR3 contains 17 residues. CDR1 and CDR2 from the germline V gene are SGDLS and YYNGEE. V shed 0 bases and J 4 bases; nucleotides not matched to a gene: 11. In DNA, the CDR3 is TGTGCCAGCAGCGTAGCTACGTCGGGGACAGGGCCTTACGAGCAGTACTTC. Its protein is CASSVATSGTGPYEQYF.

V gene TRBV5-6 combines with J gene TRBJ2-1; TRBD2 matches 13 bases. CDR1 SGHDT and CDR2 YYEEEE come from the germline V gene. The CDR3 is made up of 15 amino acids. The junction had 3 bases not matched to a gene; V was cut back by 3 bases and J by 6 bases. The CDR3, as DNA: TGTGCCAGCAGCTGGGGACTAGCGGGAATCAATGAGCAGTTCTTC. Protein product: CASSWGLAGINEQFF.

The chain employs TRBV5-8 and TRBJ2-1; 11 bases map to TRBD2. This CDR3 is 16 amino acids long. V lost 3 bases, J lost 2 bases, and 4 bases stayed unmatched. Per the germline V gene, CDR1 is SGHTS and CDR2 is YDEGEE. CDR3 region: CASSSGGLAAYNEQFF. CDR3 bases: TGTGCCAGCAGCTCCGGGGGACTAGCGGCCTACAATGAGCAGTTCTTC. The complete variable domain, with remaining parts taken from reference TRBV5-8 and TRBJ2-1, reads EAGVTQSPTHLIKTRGQQATLRCSPISGHTSVYWYQQALGLGLQFLLWYDEGEERNRGNFPPRFSGRQFPNYSSELNVNALELEDSALYLCASSSGGLAAYNEQFFGPGTRLTVL.

V and J are TRBV11-2 and TRBJ1-2, with 7 nucleotides matching TRBD1. CDR1 SGHAT and CDR2 FQNNGV come from the germline V gene. The CDR3 has 16 amino acids. The trim removed 1 base at V and 7 bases at J, leaving 12 bases unmatched. CDR3 protein: CASSLAQQGDLAGYTF. CDR3 nucleotides: TGTGCCAGCAGCTTAGCTCAGCAGGGGGACTTGGCTGGCTACACCTTC.

The chain couples TRBV27 to TRBJ2-7; 8 bases align to TRBD2. The CDR3 spans 15 residues. The junction had 9 bases not matched to a gene; V was cut back by 5 bases and J by 3 bases. The germline CDR1 and CDR2 sequences are MNHEY and SMNVEV (reference sequence). The CDR3 bases are TGTGCCAGCAGTCAAAAAAGCGGGAGATTCTACGAGCAGTACTTC. Translated: CASSQKSGRFYEQYF.

In its sample, this clone was seen a few times. V usage is TRBV9 and J usage is TRBJ2-7; D is perhaps TRBD2 (6 bases). V was trimmed by 0 bases and J by 4 bases, leaving 11 bases between them. CDR1 and CDR2 from the germline V gene are SGDLS and YYNGEE. The CDR3 consists of 14 residues. Here the CDR3 reads CASSVAGEWYEQYF. The CDR3 bases are TGTGCCAGCAGCGTAGCGGGAGAGTGGTACGAGCAGTACTTC.

The chain links TRBV30 to TRBJ2-2; D perhaps matches TRBD1 (5 bases). Germline V gene data show CDR1 as GTSNPN and CDR2 as SVGIG (reference sequence). V lost 0 bases to trimming and J lost 1 base, with 9 bases between them. The CDR3 length is 15 residues. CDR3 nucleotides: TGTGCCTGGAGTGTGTTAGGGGTGAACACCGGGGAGCTGTTTTTT. Protein product: CAWSVLGVNTGELFF. Combining the CDR3 with reference TRBV30 and TRBJ2-2 gives the whole variable domain SQTIHQWPATLVQPVGSPLSLECTVEGTSNPNLYWYRQAAGRGLQLLFYSVGIGQISSEVPQNLSASRPQDRQFILSSKKLLLSDSGFYLCAWSVLGVNTGELFFGEGSRLTVL.

This clone was seen a handful of times. The chain links TRBV6-5 to TRBJ1-1; D is possibly TRBD1 (6 bases). Germline V gene data show CDR1 as MNHEY and CDR2 as SVGAGI. The CDR3 has 13 amino acids. Trimming stripped 0 bases from V and 4 bases from J, with 6 bases between. The CDR3 sequence is CASSYSGGTEAFF. CDR3 in DNA: TGTGCCAGCAGTTACTCAGGGGGCACTGAAGCTTTCTTT.

The chain combines TRBV4-3 with TRBJ1-1; the match to TRBD1 covers 8 bases. This CDR3 contains 15 residues. V lost 0 bases and J lost 4; bases outside the gene matches: 4. The V gene's germline CDR1 is LGHNA and CDR2 YSLEER. The CDR3 loop is CASSQDAGGGTEAFF. CDR3 coding DNA: TGCGCCAGCAGCCAAGATGCAGGGGGCGGCACTGAAGCTTTCTTT.

The chain recombines TRBV2 with TRBJ1-2; no reliable D call. The germline V and J ends were trimmed by 5 bases and 6 bases, with 13 bases remaining between them. The germline V gene has CDR1 SNHLY and CDR2 FYNNEI. The CDR3 loop spans 13 amino acids. CDR3 nucleotide sequence: TGTGCCAGCAGTCAGGCGTCGGTTGATGGCTACACCTTC. Translation gives CASSQASVDGYTF.

The rearrangement links TRBV27 to TRBJ2-7; D possibly corresponds to TRBD2 (6 bases). The CDR3 totals 14 residues. The germline gives CDR1 MNHEY, CDR2 SMNVEV (reference sequence). Trimming pared 3 bases from V and 0 bases from J, leaving 9 bases between. For the CDR3, the DNA is TGTGCCAGCAGTTTTGCGGGGAGCTCCTACGAGCAGTACTTC. Translating it yields CASSFAGSSYEQYF.

This clone was observed a handful of times. The gene calls are TRBV19 and TRBJ1-6, with 9 bases identical to TRBD1. CDR1 and CDR2 (germline): LNHDA, SQIVND (reference sequence). J was trimmed by 4 bases and V by 5 bases; bases with no gene match: 3. This CDR3 comprises 15 residues. The chain's CDR3 is CASSATGGYNSPLHF. CDR3 nucleotides: TGTGCCAGTAGTGCGACAGGGGGATATAATTCACCCCTCCACTTT.